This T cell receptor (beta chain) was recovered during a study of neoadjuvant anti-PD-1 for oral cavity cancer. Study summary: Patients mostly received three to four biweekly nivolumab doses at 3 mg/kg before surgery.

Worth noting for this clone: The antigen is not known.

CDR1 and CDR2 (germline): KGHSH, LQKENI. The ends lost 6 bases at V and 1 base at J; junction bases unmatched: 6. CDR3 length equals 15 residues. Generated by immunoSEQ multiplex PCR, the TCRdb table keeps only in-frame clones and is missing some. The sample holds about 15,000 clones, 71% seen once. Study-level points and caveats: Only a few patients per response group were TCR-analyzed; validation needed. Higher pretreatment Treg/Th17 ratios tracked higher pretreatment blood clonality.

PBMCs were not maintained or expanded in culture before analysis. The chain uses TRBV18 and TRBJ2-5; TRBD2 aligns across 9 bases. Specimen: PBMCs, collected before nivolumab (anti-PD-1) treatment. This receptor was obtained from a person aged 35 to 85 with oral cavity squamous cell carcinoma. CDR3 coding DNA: TGTGCCAGCTCGCGGACTAGCGATACCCAAGAGACCCAGTACTTC. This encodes CASSRTSDTQETQYF.